Given below is one T cell receptor (beta chain) in context. These data come from a study of cytotoxic CD8 clonotypes in ibrutinib-treated CLL. Sequencing was designed to attain a depth spanning 1 in 200,000 to 1 in 1 million T cells. The method was immunoSEQ multiplex PCR; TCRdb's version includes in-frame clones alone and lacks a portion of them. Found here are about 140,000 clones, 75% to 85% of them singletons; the top ten hold approximately 7.6%. The V end was cut by 5 bases, the J end by 0 bases, with 11 bases between. The CDR3 has 14 residues. Germline V gene lookup returns CDR1 SGHRS and CDR2 YFSETQ.

Material: PBMCs, obtained after 36 months of ibrutinib treatment. This TCR was recovered from a human donor with chronic lymphocytic leukemia. V gene TRBV5-1 combines with J gene TRBJ1-1; perhaps TRBD1 as D (5 bases). CDR3 amino acids: CASRYDSMNTEAFF. For the CDR3, the DNA is TGCGCCAGCAGGTATGACAGCATGAACACTGAAGCTTTCTTT.